This T cell receptor (beta chain) was captured by sequencing in a study of blood T cells in healthy people across ages. It was with a sample-barcoded 5' primer and a J-beta primer mix that a second PCR of roughly 7 to 12 cycles was run. Each cDNA molecule was tagged by a template-switch adaptor with 12 random nucleotides. MiXCR, run by TCRdb on the 5' RACE reads, gives a single entry per CDR3 protein. This sample has about 1.4 million distinct CDR3 sequences, with 55% to 75% found just once. Donors ranged from 6 to 90 years old and were healthy Caucasians in Russia. The V and J ends lost 6 bases and 4 bases, in that order; junction bases with no gene match: 6. The germline CDR1 and CDR2 sequences are MDHEN and SYDVKM. This CDR3 comprises 13 residues. General observations from the study: Estimated diversity across one million T cells was deemed an underestimate.

Comments on this clonotype: Its specificity is not known.

The chain uses TRBV28 and TRBJ2-7, with 7 bases matching TRBD1. The specimen was blood. This receptor was obtained from a man aged 18 to 30 in good health. The CDR3 DNA sequence: TGTGCCAGCAGCTCGACAGGGCAATACGAGCAGTACTTC. It encodes CASSSTGQYEQYF.